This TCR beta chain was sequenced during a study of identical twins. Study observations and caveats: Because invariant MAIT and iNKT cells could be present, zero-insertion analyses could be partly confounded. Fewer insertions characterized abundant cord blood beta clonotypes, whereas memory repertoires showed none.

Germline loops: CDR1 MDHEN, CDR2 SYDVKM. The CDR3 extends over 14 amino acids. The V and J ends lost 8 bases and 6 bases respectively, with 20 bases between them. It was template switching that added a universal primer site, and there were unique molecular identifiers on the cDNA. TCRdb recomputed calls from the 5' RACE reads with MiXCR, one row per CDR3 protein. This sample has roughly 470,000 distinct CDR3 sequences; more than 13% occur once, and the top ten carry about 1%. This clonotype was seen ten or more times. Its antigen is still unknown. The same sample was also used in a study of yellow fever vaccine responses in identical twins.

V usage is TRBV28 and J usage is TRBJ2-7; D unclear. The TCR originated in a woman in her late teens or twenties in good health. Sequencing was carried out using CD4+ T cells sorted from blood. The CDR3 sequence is CASRYSAEKREQYF. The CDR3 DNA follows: TGTGCCAGCCGGTACTCGGCCGAGAAGCGCGAGCAGTACTTC.